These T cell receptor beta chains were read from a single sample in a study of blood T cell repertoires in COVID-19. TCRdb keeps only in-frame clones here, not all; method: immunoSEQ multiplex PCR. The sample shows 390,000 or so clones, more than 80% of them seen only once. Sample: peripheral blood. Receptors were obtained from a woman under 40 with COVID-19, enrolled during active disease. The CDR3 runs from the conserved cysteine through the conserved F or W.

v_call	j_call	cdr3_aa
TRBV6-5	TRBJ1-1	CASSSQTGVGTEAFF
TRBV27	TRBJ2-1	CASSFQGIGNEQFF
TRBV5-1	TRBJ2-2	CASSLRFGNTGELFF
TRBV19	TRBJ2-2	CASSIGHRVNTGELFF
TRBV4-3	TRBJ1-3	CASSQVAGNTIYF
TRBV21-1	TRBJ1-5	CASGFRDNQPQHF
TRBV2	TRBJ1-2	CASSPAGGIYGYTF
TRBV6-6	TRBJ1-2	CASSLGERVDSYGSGYTF
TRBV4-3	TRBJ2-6	CASSQGPGPSSGANVLTF
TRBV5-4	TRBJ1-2	CASSLGTANYGYTF
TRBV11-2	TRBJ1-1	CASSSQATEAFF
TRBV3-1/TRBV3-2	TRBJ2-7	CASSQEREQYF
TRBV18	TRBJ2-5	CASSRGQGFYVEETQYF
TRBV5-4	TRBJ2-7	CASSWTGGDEQYF
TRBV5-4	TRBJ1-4	CASSSSTFGRRGEKLFF
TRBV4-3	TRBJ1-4	CASSQGLSNNEKLFF
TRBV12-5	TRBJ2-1	CASGASGMSNDEQFF
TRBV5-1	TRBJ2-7	CASSLVQGAREQYF
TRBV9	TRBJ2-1	CASSVGLAGSDEQFF
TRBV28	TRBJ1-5	CASSLSQGARYSSNQPQHF
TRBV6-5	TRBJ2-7	CASSNLQGTSGEQYF
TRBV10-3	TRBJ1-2	CATQGEDRDYGYTF